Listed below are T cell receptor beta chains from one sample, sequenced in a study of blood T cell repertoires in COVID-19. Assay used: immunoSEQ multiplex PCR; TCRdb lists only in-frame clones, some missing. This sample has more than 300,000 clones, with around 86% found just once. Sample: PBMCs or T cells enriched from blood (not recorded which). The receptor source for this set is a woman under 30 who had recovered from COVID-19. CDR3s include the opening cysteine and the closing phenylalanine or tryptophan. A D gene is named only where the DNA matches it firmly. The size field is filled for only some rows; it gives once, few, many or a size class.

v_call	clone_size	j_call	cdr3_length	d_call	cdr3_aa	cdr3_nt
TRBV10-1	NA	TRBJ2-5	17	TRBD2	CASSDGQGSLAGETQYF	TGCGCCAGCAGTGACGGGCAAGGGAGTCTAGCGGGAGAGACCCAGTACTTC
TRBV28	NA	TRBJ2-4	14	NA	CASSPHTIENIQYF	TGTGCCAGCAGTCCGCACACTATTGAAAACATTCAGTACTTC
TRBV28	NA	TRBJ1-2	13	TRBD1	CASSLGTDYGYTF	TGTGCCAGCAGTTTAGGGACAGACTATGGCTACACCTTC
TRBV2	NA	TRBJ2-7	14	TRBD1	CASRADRAVYEQYF	TGTGCCAGCCGCGCTGACAGGGCGGTCTACGAGCAGTACTTC
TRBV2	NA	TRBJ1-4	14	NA	CASRGRSTNEKLFF	TGTGCCAGCCGGGGGAGGTCGACTAATGAAAAACTGTTTTTT
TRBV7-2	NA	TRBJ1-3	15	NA	CASSFRVSSGNTIYF	TGTGCCAGCAGCTTCAGGGTTAGCTCTGGAAACACCATATATTTT
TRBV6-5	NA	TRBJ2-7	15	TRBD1	CASSSGTGDLYEQYF	TGTGCCAGCAGTTCCGGGACAGGGGACCTCTACGAGCAGTACTTC
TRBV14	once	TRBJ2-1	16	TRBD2	CASSLSGLAGKSEQFF	TGTGCCAGCAGCCTATCGGGACTAGCGGGGAAGAGTGAGCAGTTCTTC
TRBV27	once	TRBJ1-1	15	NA	CASSLGSSGGTEAFF	TGTGCCAGCAGTTTAGGCAGTTCCGGGGGCACTGAAGCTTTCTTT
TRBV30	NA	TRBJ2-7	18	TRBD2	CAWSGPGGTKRSYYEQYF	TGTGCCTGGAGTGGCCCGGGGGGAACGAAACGCAGCTATTACGAGCAGTACTTC
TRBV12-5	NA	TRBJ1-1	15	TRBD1	CASGSGDRPNTEAFF	TGTGCTAGTGGTTCGGGGGACAGGCCCAACACTGAAGCTTTCTTT